The clone carrying this T cell receptor (beta chain) was counted between two and nine times. The antigen is undetermined. Extraction of total RNA produced a minimum of 5 micrograms from each sample. The CDR3 has 12 residues. Germline V gives CDR1 ENHRY, CDR2 SYGVKD. Deletions cut 3 bases from V and 3 bases from J, with 5 bases between. This entry belongs to a study of blood T cells in healthy people across ages. At the level of the study: About one barcoded TCR beta cDNA was captured per two T cells. Findings of the study overall: Long-lived and aged donors differed, with more naive CD4+ cells and higher diversity in the long-lived.

PCR was performed a second time for about 7 to 12 cycles using a sample-barcoded 5' primer and a J-beta primer mix. A template-switch adaptor containing 12 random nucleotides labeled each cDNA molecule. In TCRdb, the 5' RACE reads were re-called with MiXCR into one record per CDR3 protein. The profile shows about 1.6 million distinct CDR3 sequences, roughly 32% of them singletons. Input material: blood. The chain recombines TRBV10-3 with TRBJ1-1, with D unresolved. The sequence came from a woman aged 30 to 39 in good health. The CDR3 DNA is TGTGCCATCAGTGAAATCGACACTGAAGCTTTCTTT. It encodes CAISEIDTEAFF.